The 14 T cell receptor beta chains in this list originate from one sample, sequenced in a study of cytomegalovirus exposure and HLA in healthy donors. PCR used 60 Vbeta primers and 13 Jbeta primers. Repertoires were generated with immunoSEQ multiplex PCR, while TCRdb's copy carries only in-frame clones and drops some. The sample has about 160,000 clones; about 71% are singletons. The sequencing input was PBMCs. The receptor set was obtained from a woman younger than 45 in good health and CMV-seronegative.

This clone showed up just once. This chain connects TRBV25-1 to TRBJ2-1; 9 bases match TRBD2. The V segment lost 1 base and the J segment 6 bases; nucleotides outside the gene matches: 7. Germline CDR1 is MGHDK and CDR2 is SYGVNS. There are 16 residues in the CDR3. CDR3 sequence: CASSELPSGGPNEQFF. The CDR3 nucleotides read TGTGCCAGCAGTGAATTGCCCAGCGGGGGGCCCAATGAGCAGTTCTTC.

The chain joins TRBV5-6 to TRBJ1-4; D is possibly TRBD1 (5 bases). CDR1 is SGHDT, CDR2 YYEEEE, per germline. The V and J ends lost 4 bases and 4 bases respectively, with 8 bases between them. The CDR3 length is 13 residues. The CDR3 region has the DNA TGTGCCAGCAGCGCGGACATTAATGAAAAACTGTTTTTT. Residues: CASSADINEKLFF.

This chain connects TRBV5-1 to TRBJ2-3; 11 bases line up with TRBD2. CDR1 SGHRS and CDR2 YFSETQ come from the germline V gene. The V gene end was trimmed by 5 bases and the J gene end by 4 bases; junction bases not matched to a gene: 6. There are 15 residues in the CDR3. The CDR3 protein is CASRFTSGGSDTQYF. In nucleotides, the CDR3 is TGCGCCAGCAGATTTACTAGCGGGGGATCAGATACGCAGTATTTT.

The chain combines TRBV7-3 with TRBJ2-5, with 8 bases matching TRBD1. The germline V gene encodes CDR1 SGHTA and CDR2 FQGTGA. The CDR3 has 13 amino acids. Trimming at V came to 5 bases and at J to 5 bases, leaving 4 bases not matched to a gene. The CDR3 bases are TGTGCCAGCAGCACGACAGGGGCGGAGACCCAGTACTTC. Translating gives CASSTTGAETQYF. Variable domain in full (rest from reference TRBV7-3 and TRBJ2-5): GAGVSQTPSNKVTEKGKYVELRCDPISGHTALYWYRQSLGQGPEFLIYFQGTGAADDSGLPNDRFFAVRPEGSVSTLKIQRTERGDSAVYLCASSTTGAETQYFGPGTRLLVL.

The genes are TRBV19 and TRBJ2-1, with 8 bases lining up with TRBD2. The CDR3 covers 12 residues. Germline CDR1 is LNHDA and CDR2 is SQIVND (reference sequence). V was clipped by 7 bases and J by 5 bases; unmatched bases: 1. The CDR3, as DNA: TGTGCCAGTATCGGGAGGGACAATGAGCAGTTCTTC. Amino acid sequence: CASIGRDNEQFF.

The V call is TRBV6-6, the J call TRBJ2-7; D remains ambiguous. V shed 0 bases and J shed 4 bases, with 10 bases lying between them. CDR1 MNHNY and CDR2 SVGAGI come from the germline V gene (reference sequence). The CDR3 is made up of 14 amino acids. In nucleotides, the CDR3 is TGTGCCAGCAGTTACTCGTTCGGGTCTTACGAGCAGTACTTC. Translating gives CASSYSFGSYEQYF.

This clone was seen only a few times. The chain joins TRBV2 to TRBJ1-2, with 9 bases matching TRBD1. The CDR3 has 14 amino acids. Unmatched junction bases numbered 8, after V lost 5 bases and J lost 7 bases. CDR1 and CDR2 (germline): SNHLY, FYNNEI. The CDR3 loop reads CASSPGQGLGGYTF. The CDR3 DNA reads TGTGCCAGCAGTCCGGGACAGGGATTGGGTGGCTACACCTTC.

The rearrangement links TRBV5-4 to TRBJ2-2; the match to TRBD1 covers 7 bases. The CDR3 covers 16 residues. Trimming at V came to 0 bases and at J to 5 bases, leaving 7 bases not matched to a gene. The germline V gene has CDR1 SGHNT and CDR2 YYREEE (reference sequence). The CDR3 nucleotides are TGTGCCAGCAGCTTGGAAGGGGGCCTCGGGACCGGGGAGCTGTTTTTT. Translation: CASSLEGGLGTGELFF.

This chain links TRBV6-4 with TRBJ2-1; unclear D gene. V was trimmed by 5 bases and J by 5 bases, leaving 10 bases between them. Germline CDR1 and CDR2: MRHNA and SNTAGT. CDR3 length: 13 residues. The chain's CDR3 is CASSPSQNNEQFF. CDR3 nucleotides: TGTGCCAGCAGTCCCTCACAAAACAATGAGCAGTTCTTC.

In regard to this clone: A junction boundary mismatches the germline segment, possibly from a read error. The rearrangement links TRBV18 to TRBJ1-1, with D possibly being TRBD1 (5 bases). CDR1 KGHSH and CDR2 LQKENI come from the germline V gene. The CDR3 covers 12 residues. The CDR3 loop reads CASSPGLSEAFF. The CDR3, as DNA: TGTGCCAGCTCACCGGGACTTTCTGAGGCTTTCTTT.

This chain links TRBV7-2 with TRBJ1-2; D not resolved. The germline CDR1 and CDR2 sequences are SGHTA and FQGNSA. The CDR3 has 15 residues. Trimming stripped 1 base from V and 2 bases from J, with 11 bases between. The CDR3 loop reads CASSLGQVANYGYTF. The CDR3, as DNA: TGTGCCAGCAGCTTAGGGCAGGTGGCAAACTATGGCTACACCTTC.

The CDR3 DNA reads as TGTGCCAGCAGCACACAGAATCAGCCCCAGCATTTT. This sequence encodes CASSTQNQPQHF. The chain employs TRBV28 and TRBJ1-5; D uncertain. Germline V CDR1 and CDR2: MDHEN, SYDVKM. The CDR3 runs to 12 residues. V was pared by 6 bases and J by 4 bases, with 7 bases between.

As for this clone: The sample carries other DNA sequences with the same CDR3. The chain links TRBV9 to TRBJ2-1; tentative D call: TRBD1 (5 bases). The CDR3 is made up of 14 amino acids. V lost 0 bases and J lost 1, with 5 bases in between. Germline CDR1 SGDLS, CDR2 YYNGEE. CDR3 bases: TGTGCCAGCAGCGTAGAGGGGTCCTACAATGAGCAGTTCTTC. Protein sequence: CASSVEGSYNEQFF.

This clone was detected a few times. The rearrangement uses TRBV9 and TRBJ2-1, with D possibly being TRBD1 (6 bases). Trimming removed 0 bases at V and 5 bases at J, with 15 bases between. Germline values: CDR1 SGDLS, CDR2 YYNGEE. The CDR3 is 16 residues long. DNA for the CDR3: TGTGCCAGCAGCGTAGGTGGGGGCCCCGGCCACAATGAGCAGTTCTTC. Translation gives CASSVGGGPGHNEQFF. Looking up the rest from reference TRBV9 and TRBJ2-1 gives the full variable domain: DSGVTQTPKHLITATGQRVTLRCSPRSGDLSVYWYQQSLDQGLQFLIQYYNGEERAKGNILERFSAQQFPDLHSELNLSSLELGDSALYFCASSVGGGPGHNEQFFGPGTRLTVL.